Presented here are 16 T cell receptor beta chains from one specimen sequenced in a study of CD8+ T cells in alopecia areata. Extracted RNA was reverse transcribed, and the resulting cDNA served as sequencing template. Profiling relied on immunoSEQ multiplex PCR, and the TCRdb table lists in-frame clones only, not all of them. The table records fewer than 150,000 clones, about 54% of them present only once. Sample treatment: oral pan-JAK inhibitor, 5-10 mg twice daily. Sequences were derived from CD8+ T cells sorted from blood, sampled at week 4, from a patient treated with tofacitinib. Receptor source: a human donor with alopecia areata.

V gene TRBV9 combines with J gene TRBJ2-7, with TRBD1 matching 8 bases. The CDR3 length is 14 residues. Losses at the gene ends were 0 bases for V and 3 bases for J; bases not matched to a gene: 2. Germline V gene sequence: CDR1 SGDLS, CDR2 YYNGEE. CDR3 DNA: TGTGCCAGCAGCGTAGCTGGACAGGGCTACGAGCAGTACTTC. Translating gives CASSVAGQGYEQYF.

The rearrangement links TRBV29-1 to TRBJ2-2, with D unclear. V was shortened by 3 bases and J by 7 bases, with 6 bases between the two germline ends. From germline, CDR1 is SQVTM and CDR2 ANQGSEA. The CDR3 loop spans 11 amino acids. CDR3 DNA sequence: TGCAGCGTTGATAAGGACGGGGAGCTGTTTTTT. Protein: CSVDKDGELFF.

V gene TRBV27 combines with J gene TRBJ2-5, with D hard to call. Trimming took off 3 bases at V and 2 bases at J, with 10 bases between the two ends. The CDR3 is made up of 14 amino acids. Germline values: CDR1 MNHEY, CDR2 SMNVEV (reference sequence). The CDR3 bases are TGTGCCAGCAGTTTGCGGTGGCTACAAGAGACCCAGTACTTC. The encoded protein is CASSLRWLQETQYF.

J is TRBJ2-3 and V is TRBV29-1; the match to TRBD1 covers 7 bases. The CDR3 is 13 amino acids. J was trimmed by 2 bases and V by 5 bases; bases with no gene match: 4. Germline lookup yields CDR1 SQVTM and CDR2 ANQGSEA. The CDR3 loop is CSVRTGYTDTQYF. CDR3 DNA: TGCAGCGTTCGGACAGGTTACACAGATACGCAGTATTTT.

J is TRBJ2-1 and V is TRBV6-6; weak D call: TRBD1 (5 bases). Germline-derived CDR1 and CDR2 are MNHNY and SVGAGI (reference sequence). V was shortened by 10 bases and J by 6 bases, with 10 bases between the two germline ends. The CDR3 has 11 amino acids. This CDR3 reads CAIQRGNEQFF. In nucleotides, the CDR3 is TGTGCCATCCAAAGGGGCAATGAGCAGTTCTTC.

The CDR3 loop reads CASSAGTGDYEQYF. In DNA, the CDR3 is TGTGCCAGCAGCGCCGGGACAGGGGATTACGAGCAGTACTTC. The V gene is TRBV9, the J gene TRBJ2-7; 10 nucleotides align to TRBD1. The trim removed 3 bases at V and 4 bases at J, leaving 4 bases unmatched. Germline lookup yields CDR1 SGDLS and CDR2 YYNGEE. This CDR3 spans 14 amino acids. The full variable domain, rest sourced from reference TRBV9 and TRBJ2-7, is DSGVTQTPKHLITATGQRVTLRCSPRSGDLSVYWYQQSLDQGLQFLIQYYNGEERAKGNILERFSAQQFPDLHSELNLSSLELGDSALYFCASSAGTGDYEQYFGPGTRLTVT.

V and J are TRBV30 and TRBJ2-2, with D possibly being TRBD1 (5 bases). CDR1 is GTSNPN and CDR2 is SVGIG in the germline V gene (reference sequence). V gave up 5 bases and J gave up 0 bases, with 7 bases separating them. The CDR3 has 13 amino acids. CDR3 in amino acids: CAWGHPNTGELFF. CDR3 nucleotide sequence: TGTGCCTGGGGACACCCGAACACCGGGGAGCTGTTTTTT. Variable domain in full (rest from reference TRBV30 and TRBJ2-2): SQTIHQWPATLVQPVGSPLSLECTVEGTSNPNLYWYRQAAGRGLQLLFYSVGIGQISSEVPQNLSASRPQDRQFILSSKKLLLSDSGFYLCAWGHPNTGELFFGEGSRLTVL.

The V call is TRBV29-1, the J call TRBJ2-1; the D gene could be TRBD1 or TRBD2 (5 bases each). Trimming stripped 2 bases from V and 2 bases from J, with 13 bases between. CDR1 is SQVTM and CDR2 is ANQGSEA in the germline V gene. The CDR3 is 15 amino acids. CDR3 loop: CSVELRDRAYNEQFF. DNA of the CDR3: TGCAGCGTTGAACTCCGGGACCGAGCCTACAATGAGCAGTTCTTC.

This clone is a singleton in its sample. The chain is built from TRBV7-2 and TRBJ2-7, with 8 bases aligning to TRBD2. V was pared by 3 bases and J by 3 bases, with 4 bases of the junction left unmatched. There are 14 residues in the CDR3. Germline values: CDR1 SGHTA, CDR2 FQGNSA. The CDR3 DNA reads TGTGCCAGCAGCTTCACTAGCGGTTACTACGAGCAGTACTTC. It translates to CASSFTSGYYEQYF. The full variable domain, with the rest looked up from reference TRBV7-2 and TRBJ2-7, is GAGVSQSPSNKVTEKGKDVELRCDPISGHTALYWYRQSLGQGLEFLIYFQGNSAPDKSGLPSDRFSAERTGGSVSTLTIQRTQQEDSAVYLCASSFTSGYYEQYFGPGTRLTVT.

About this clone itself: At one end, the junction sequence differs from germline, possibly due to a read error. This chain uses TRBV28 with TRBJ2-7; D is perhaps TRBD1 (5 bases). This CDR3 comprises 15 residues. Germline CDR1 and CDR2: MDHEN and SYDVKM. The CDR3 region is CASNAQQVPSYEQCF. The CDR3 DNA sequence: TGTGCCAGCAATGCGCAACAGGTCCCCTCCTACGAGCAGTGCTTC.

The chain uses TRBV28 and TRBJ2-5, with 9 bases that match TRBD1. The CDR3 extends over 14 amino acids. Looked up from germline, CDR1 is MDHEN and CDR2 is SYDVKM. Trimming took 6 bases from V and 5 from J; bases not matched to a gene: 7. CDR3 loop: CASSRQGEVETQYF. The CDR3 nucleotides read TGTGCCAGCAGCCGACAGGGGGAGGTGGAGACCCAGTACTTC.

The chain employs TRBV19 and TRBJ2-1; TRBD1 is a possible D gene (6 bases). This CDR3 is 15 amino acids long. Germline V gene sequence: CDR1 LNHDA, CDR2 SQIVND (reference sequence). The ends were cut back, 4 bases at V and 1 base at J, with 11 bases in the middle. DNA of the CDR3: TGTGCCAGTAGTAGGACAGCCTATTCCTACAATGAGCAGTTCTTC. It yields the protein CASSRTAYSYNEQFF.

This clone turned up a few times. This chain joins TRBV5-1 and TRBJ2-7; D might be TRBD1 (6 bases). This CDR3 contains 12 residues. The ends were cut back, 3 bases at V and 5 bases at J, with 9 bases in the middle. Looked up from germline, CDR1 is SGHRS and CDR2 is YFSETQ. CDR3 DNA sequence: TGCGCCAGCAGCTCCAACAGGGACGAGCAGTACTTC. The encoded protein is CASSSNRDEQYF. Full variable domain (rest looked up from reference TRBV5-1 and TRBJ2-7): KAGVTQTPRYLIKTRGQQVTLSCSPISGHRSVSWYQQTPGQGLQFLFEYFSETQRNKGNFPGRFSGRQFSNSRSEMNVSTLELGDSALYLCASSSNRDEQYFGPGTRLTVT.

The chain joins TRBV27 to TRBJ2-3; 9 bases are a match to TRBD2. The CDR3 has 15 amino acids. V shed 2 bases and J 5 bases; nucleotides not matched to a gene: 5. Germline CDR1 MNHEY, CDR2 SMNVEV (reference sequence). The CDR3 protein is CASSLTAGGIDTQYF. Written as DNA, the CDR3 is TGTGCCAGCAGTTTAACAGCGGGGGGAATAGATACGCAGTATTTT.

The sample holds a few counts of this clone. V is TRBV14 and J is TRBJ2-6; 8 nucleotides match TRBD1. Germline V CDR1 and CDR2: SGHDN, FVKESK. V shed 0 bases and J 2 bases; nucleotides not matched to a gene: 9. The CDR3 spans 19 residues. CDR3 loop: CASSQDGGRGLAGANVLTF. In DNA form, the CDR3 reads TGTGCCAGCAGCCAAGACGGCGGCAGGGGGCTTGCTGGGGCCAACGTCCTGACTTTC.

The chain recombines TRBV27 with TRBJ2-3, with 7 bases matching TRBD2. This CDR3 comprises 17 residues. The germline gives CDR1 MNHEY, CDR2 SMNVEV (reference sequence). The trim removed 5 bases at V and 0 bases at J, leaving 11 bases unmatched. Written as DNA, the CDR3 is TGTGCCAGCAGTCCGTGGGCGGCGGGGGTAAGCACAGATACGCAGTATTTT. Its translation is CASSPWAAGVSTDTQYF.